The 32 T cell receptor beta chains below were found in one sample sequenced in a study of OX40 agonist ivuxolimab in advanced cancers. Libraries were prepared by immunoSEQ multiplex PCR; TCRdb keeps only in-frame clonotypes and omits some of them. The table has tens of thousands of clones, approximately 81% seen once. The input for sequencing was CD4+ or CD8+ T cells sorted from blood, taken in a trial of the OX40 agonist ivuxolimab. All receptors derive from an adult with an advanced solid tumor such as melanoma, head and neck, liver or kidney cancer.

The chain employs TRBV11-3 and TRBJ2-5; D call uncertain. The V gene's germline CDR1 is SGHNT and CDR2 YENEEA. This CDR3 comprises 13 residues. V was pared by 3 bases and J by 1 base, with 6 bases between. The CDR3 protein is CASSFQGQETQYF. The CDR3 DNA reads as TGTGCCAGCAGCTTTCAAGGCCAAGAGACCCAGTACTTC.

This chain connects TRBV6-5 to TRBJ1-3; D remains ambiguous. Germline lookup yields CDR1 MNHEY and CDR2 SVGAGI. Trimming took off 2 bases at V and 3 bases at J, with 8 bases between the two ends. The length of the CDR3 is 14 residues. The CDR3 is CASSYNDVGNTIYF. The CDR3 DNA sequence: TGTGCCAGCAGTTACAACGACGTTGGAAACACCATATATTTT.

The CDR3 DNA reads as TGTGCCAGTAGTATAGGAGCCGGGGGGGCGAACACTGAAGCTTTCTTT. Protein product: CASSIGAGGANTEAFF. This sequence joins TRBV19 and TRBJ1-1; a possible D gene is TRBD1 (6 bases). Trimming removed 1 base from V and 1 base from J, with 13 bases in between. Per germline, CDR1 LNHDA and CDR2 SQIVND (reference sequence). This CDR3 is 16 amino acids long.

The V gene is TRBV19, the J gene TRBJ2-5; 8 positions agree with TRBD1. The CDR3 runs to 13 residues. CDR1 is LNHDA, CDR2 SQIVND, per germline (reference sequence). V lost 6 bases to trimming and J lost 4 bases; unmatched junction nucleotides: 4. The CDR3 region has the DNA TGTGCCAGTAGAGACAGGGGACGAGAGACCCAGTACTTC. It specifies CASRDRGRETQYF.

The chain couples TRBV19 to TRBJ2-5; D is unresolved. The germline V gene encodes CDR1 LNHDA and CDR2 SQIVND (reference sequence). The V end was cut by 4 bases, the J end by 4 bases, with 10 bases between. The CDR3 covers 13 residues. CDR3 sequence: CASSTPARETQYF. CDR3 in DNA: TGTGCCAGTAGTACACCCGCCCGAGAGACCCAGTACTTC.

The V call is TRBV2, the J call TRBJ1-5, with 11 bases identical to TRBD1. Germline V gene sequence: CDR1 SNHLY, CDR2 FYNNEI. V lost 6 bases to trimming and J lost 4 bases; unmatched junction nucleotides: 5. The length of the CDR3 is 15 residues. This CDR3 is CASREGTGGNQPQHF. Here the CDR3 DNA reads TGTGCCAGCAGAGAGGGGACAGGGGGAAATCAGCCCCAGCATTTT.

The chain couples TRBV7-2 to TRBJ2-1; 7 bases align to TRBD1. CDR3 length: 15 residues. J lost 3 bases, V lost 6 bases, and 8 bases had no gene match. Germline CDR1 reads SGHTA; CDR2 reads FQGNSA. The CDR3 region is CASRPRQGVYNEQFF. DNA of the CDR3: TGTGCCAGCAGGCCACGGCAGGGGGTCTACAATGAGCAGTTCTTC. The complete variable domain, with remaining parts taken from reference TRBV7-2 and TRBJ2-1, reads GAGVSQSPSNKVTEKGKDVELRCDPISGHTALYWYRQSLGQGLEFLIYFQGNSAPDKSGLPSDRFSAERTGGSVSTLTIQRTQQEDSAVYLCASRPRQGVYNEQFFGPGTRLTVL.

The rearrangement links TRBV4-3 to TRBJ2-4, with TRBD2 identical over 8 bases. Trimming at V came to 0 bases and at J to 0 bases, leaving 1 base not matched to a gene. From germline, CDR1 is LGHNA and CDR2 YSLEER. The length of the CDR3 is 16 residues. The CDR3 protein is CASSQERGEAKNIQYF. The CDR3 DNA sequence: TGCGCCAGCAGCCAAGAGCGGGGGGAAGCCAAAAACATTCAGTACTTC.

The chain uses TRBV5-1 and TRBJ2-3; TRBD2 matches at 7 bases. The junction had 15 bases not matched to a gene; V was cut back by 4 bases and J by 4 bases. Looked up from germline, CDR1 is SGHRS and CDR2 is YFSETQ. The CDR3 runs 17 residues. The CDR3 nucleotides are TGCGCCAGCAGCCCCCAGACACGGGGAGGGGCAGCAGATACGCAGTATTTT. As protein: CASSPQTRGGAADTQYF.

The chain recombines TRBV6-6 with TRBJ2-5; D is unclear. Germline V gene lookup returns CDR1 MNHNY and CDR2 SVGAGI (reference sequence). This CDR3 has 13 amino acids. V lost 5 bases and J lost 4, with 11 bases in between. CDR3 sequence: CASSNPPIETQYF. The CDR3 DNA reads TGTGCCAGCAGTAACCCCCCCATAGAGACCCAGTACTTC.

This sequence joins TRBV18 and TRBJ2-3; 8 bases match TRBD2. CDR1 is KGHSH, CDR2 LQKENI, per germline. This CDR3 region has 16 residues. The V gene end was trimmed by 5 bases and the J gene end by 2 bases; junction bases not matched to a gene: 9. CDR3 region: CASSSNQAGATDTQYF. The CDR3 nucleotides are TGTGCCAGCTCATCTAATCAAGCGGGGGCCACAGATACGCAGTATTTT. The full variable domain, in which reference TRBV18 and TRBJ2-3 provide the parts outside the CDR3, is NAGVMQNPRHLVRRRGQEARLRCSPMKGHSHVYWYRQLPEEGLKFMVYLQKENIIDESGMPKERFSAEFPKEGPSILRIQQVVRGDSAAYFCASSSNQAGATDTQYFGPGTRLTVL.

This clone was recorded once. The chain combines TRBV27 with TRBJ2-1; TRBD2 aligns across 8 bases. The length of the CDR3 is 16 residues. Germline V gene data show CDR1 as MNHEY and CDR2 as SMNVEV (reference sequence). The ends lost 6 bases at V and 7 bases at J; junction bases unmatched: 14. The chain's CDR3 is CASSPTGGGQPNEQFF. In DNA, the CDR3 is TGTGCCAGCAGCCCGACCGGGGGGGGGCAACCGAATGAGCAGTTCTTC.

The DNA of the CDR3 is TGTGCCAGCTCACCACAGTTTCTGGCAGACACTGAAGCTTTCTTT. Its protein is CASSPQFLADTEAFF. The chain carries TRBV18 and TRBJ1-1; D unclear. The CDR3 is made up of 15 amino acids. CDR1 KGHSH and CDR2 LQKENI come from the germline V gene. Trimming took off 1 base at V and 3 bases at J, with 12 bases between the two ends.

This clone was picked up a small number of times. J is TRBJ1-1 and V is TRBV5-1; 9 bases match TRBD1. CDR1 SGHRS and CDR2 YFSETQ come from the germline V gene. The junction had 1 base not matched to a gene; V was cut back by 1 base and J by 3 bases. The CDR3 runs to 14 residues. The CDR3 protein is CASSLRQGDTEAFF. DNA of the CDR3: TGCGCCAGCAGCTTGAGACAGGGGGACACTGAAGCTTTCTTT. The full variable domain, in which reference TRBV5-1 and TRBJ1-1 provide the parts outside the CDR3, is KAGVTQTPRYLIKTRGQQVTLSCSPISGHRSVSWYQQTPGQGLQFLFEYFSETQRNKGNFPGRFSGRQFSNSRSEMNVSTLELGDSALYLCASSLRQGDTEAFFGQGTRLTVV.

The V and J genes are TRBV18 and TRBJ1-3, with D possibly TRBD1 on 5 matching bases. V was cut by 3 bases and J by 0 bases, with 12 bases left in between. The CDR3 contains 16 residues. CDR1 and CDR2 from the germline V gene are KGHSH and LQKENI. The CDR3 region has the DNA TGTGCCAGCTCACCCTACGACAGCAGCTCTGGAAACACCATATATTTT. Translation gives CASSPYDSSSGNTIYF.

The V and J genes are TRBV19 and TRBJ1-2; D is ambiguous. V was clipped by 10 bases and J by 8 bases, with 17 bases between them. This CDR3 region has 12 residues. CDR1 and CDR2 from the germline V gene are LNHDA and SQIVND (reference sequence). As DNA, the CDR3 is TGTGCCACCACCCGAGCAGATACCGGCTACACCTTC. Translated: CATTRADTGYTF.

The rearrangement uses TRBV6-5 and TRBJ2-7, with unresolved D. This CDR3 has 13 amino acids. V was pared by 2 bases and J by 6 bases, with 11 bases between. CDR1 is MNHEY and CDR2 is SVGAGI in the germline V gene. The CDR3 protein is CASSYDGNGEQYF. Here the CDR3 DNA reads TGTGCCAGCAGTTACGATGGAAACGGCGAGCAGTACTTC.

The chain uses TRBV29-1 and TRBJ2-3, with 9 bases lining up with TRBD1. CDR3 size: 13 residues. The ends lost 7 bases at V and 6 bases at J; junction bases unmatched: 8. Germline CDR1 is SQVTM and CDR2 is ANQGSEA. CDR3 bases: TGCAGCGCCGAGAGGGACAGGGACGATACGCAGTATTTT. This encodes CSAERDRDDTQYF.

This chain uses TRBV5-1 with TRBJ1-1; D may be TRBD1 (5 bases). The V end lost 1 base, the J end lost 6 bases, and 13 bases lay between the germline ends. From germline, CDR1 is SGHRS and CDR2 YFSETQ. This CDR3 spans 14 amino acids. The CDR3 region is CASSLPDGAAEAFF. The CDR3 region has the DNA TGCGCCAGCAGCTTGCCCGACGGGGCGGCTGAAGCTTTCTTT.

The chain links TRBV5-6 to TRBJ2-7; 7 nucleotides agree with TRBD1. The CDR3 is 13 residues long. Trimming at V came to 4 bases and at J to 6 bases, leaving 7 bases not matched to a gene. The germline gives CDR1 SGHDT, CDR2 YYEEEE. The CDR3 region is CASSQTGSVEQYF. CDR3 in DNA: TGTGCCAGCAGCCAGACAGGGTCGGTCGAGCAGTACTTC.

CDR3 sequence (DNA): TGTGCCAGCTCACCACTAGGAGACTACGAGCAGTACTTC. It encodes CASSPLGDYEQYF. The chain employs TRBV18 and TRBJ2-7; D unresolved. Trimming took off 1 base at V and 3 bases at J, with 7 bases between the two ends. The V gene's germline CDR1 is KGHSH and CDR2 LQKENI. This CDR3 comprises 13 residues.

Written as DNA, the CDR3 is TGTGCCAGCAGCCAAGCGGGACTCCAAGAGACCCAGTACTTC. Residues: CASSQAGLQETQYF. The J gene is TRBJ2-5, the V gene TRBV4-2; D may be TRBD2 (6 bases). The CDR3 contains 14 residues. Germline assignment: CDR1 LGHNA and CDR2 YNFKEQ. V was shortened by 1 base and J by 1 base, with 7 bases between the two germline ends.

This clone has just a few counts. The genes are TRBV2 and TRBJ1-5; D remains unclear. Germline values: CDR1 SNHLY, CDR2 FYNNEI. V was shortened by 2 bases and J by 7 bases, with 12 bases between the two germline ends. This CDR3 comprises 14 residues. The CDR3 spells CASSEQLGWQPQHF. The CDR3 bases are TGTGCCAGCAGTGAACAACTGGGGTGGCAGCCCCAGCATTTT.

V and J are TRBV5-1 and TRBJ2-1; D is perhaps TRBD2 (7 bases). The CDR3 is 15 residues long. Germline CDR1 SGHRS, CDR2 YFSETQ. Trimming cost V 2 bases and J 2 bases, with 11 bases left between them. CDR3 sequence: CASSFVGGPYNEQFF. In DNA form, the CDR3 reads TGCGCCAGCAGCTTTGTGGGGGGGCCCTACAATGAGCAGTTCTTC.

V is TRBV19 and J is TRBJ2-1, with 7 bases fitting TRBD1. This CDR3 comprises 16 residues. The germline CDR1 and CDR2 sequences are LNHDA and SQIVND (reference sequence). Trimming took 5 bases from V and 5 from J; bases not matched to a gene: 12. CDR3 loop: CASSPPRQGLHNEQFF. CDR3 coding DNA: TGTGCCAGTAGTCCCCCACGACAGGGTTTACACAATGAGCAGTTCTTC.

The CDR3 sequence is CASTPPGPYNEQFF. Here the CDR3 DNA reads TGTGCCAGTACCCCGCCGGGGCCATACAATGAGCAGTTCTTC. The rearrangement links TRBV19 to TRBJ2-1; the D gene could be TRBD1 or TRBD2 (5 bases each). Deletions cut 7 bases from V and 4 bases from J, with 14 bases between. This CDR3 spans 14 amino acids. Germline CDR1 is LNHDA and CDR2 is SQIVND (reference sequence).

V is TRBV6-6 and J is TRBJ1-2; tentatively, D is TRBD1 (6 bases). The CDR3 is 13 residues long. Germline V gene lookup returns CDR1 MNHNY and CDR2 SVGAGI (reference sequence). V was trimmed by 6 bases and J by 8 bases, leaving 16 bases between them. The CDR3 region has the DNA TGTGCCAGCAGCAGACGGGGGGCGGTCGGCTACACCTTC. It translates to CASSRRGAVGYTF.

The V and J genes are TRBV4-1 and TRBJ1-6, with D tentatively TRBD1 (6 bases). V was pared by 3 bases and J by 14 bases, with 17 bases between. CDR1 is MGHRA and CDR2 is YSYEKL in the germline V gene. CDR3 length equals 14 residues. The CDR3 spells CASSQVVLGGSLHF. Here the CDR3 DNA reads TGCGCCAGCAGCCAGGTGGTTTTAGGGGGTTCCCTCCACTTT.

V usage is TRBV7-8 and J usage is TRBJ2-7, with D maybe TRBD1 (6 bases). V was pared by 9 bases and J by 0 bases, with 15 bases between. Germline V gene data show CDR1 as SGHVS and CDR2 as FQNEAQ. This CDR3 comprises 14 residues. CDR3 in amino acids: CASLTGYTSYEQYF. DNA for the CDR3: TGTGCCAGTCTGACAGGTTATACCTCCTACGAGCAGTACTTC.

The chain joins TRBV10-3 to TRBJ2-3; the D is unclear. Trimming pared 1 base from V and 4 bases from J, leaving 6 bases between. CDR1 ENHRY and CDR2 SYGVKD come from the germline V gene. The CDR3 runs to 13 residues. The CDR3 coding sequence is TGTGCCATCAGTGAGTGGGGATCAGATACGCAGTATTTT. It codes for CAISEWGSDTQYF.

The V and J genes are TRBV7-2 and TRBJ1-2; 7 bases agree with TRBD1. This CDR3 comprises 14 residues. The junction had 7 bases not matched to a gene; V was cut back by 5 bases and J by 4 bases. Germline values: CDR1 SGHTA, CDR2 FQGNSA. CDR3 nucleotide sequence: TGTGCCAGCAGCCCCGACAGGGTTAGCTATGGCTACACCTTC. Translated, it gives CASSPDRVSYGYTF.

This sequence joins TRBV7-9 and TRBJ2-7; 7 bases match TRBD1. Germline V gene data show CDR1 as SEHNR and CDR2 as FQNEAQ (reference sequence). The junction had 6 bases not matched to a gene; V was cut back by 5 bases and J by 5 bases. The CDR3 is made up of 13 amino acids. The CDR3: CASSRQGVDEQYF. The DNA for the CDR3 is TGTGCCAGCAGCCGGCAGGGGGTCGACGAGCAGTACTTC.